This entry is about one T cell receptor (beta chain). This specimen belongs to a study of blood T cell repertoires in COVID-19. Study information: Acute and convalescent COVID-19 specimens originated in the United States, Italy and Spain. T cells, B-cell-depleted T cells, or PBMCs supplied cDNA or gDNA.

CDR3 length: 13 amino acids. V lost 0 bases and J 4 bases, leaving 9 bases between the germline ends. The germline CDR1 and CDR2 sequences are GTSNPN and SVGIG (reference sequence). Authors' data handling: The assay estimated nucleated cells by amplifying reference gene primers. Produced via immunoSEQ multiplex PCR; TCRdb's table is partial and in-frame only. V, J and clone size derive from that table, while D and trimming were established from the DNA sequence. The sample lists roughly 100,000 clones, roughly 90% occurring once. This TCR was recovered from an elderly woman in a cohort sampled during active COVID-19. Sequencing was carried out using peripheral blood. The chain combines TRBV30 with TRBJ1-2; possibly TRBD1 for D (5 bases). The CDR3 is CAWSVRGLYGYTF. CDR3 nucleotide sequence: TGTGCCTGGAGTGTAAGGGGACTCTATGGCTACACCTTC.